Listed below are T cell receptor beta chains from one sample, sequenced in a study of T-cell reconstitution after alpha-beta-depleted transplantation in children. TCRdb re-called the PCR reads with MiXCR, one entry per CDR3 protein. The sample includes 65,000 to 75,000 distinct CDR3 sequences, approximately 5% of them seen just once. The specimen was PBMCs, mostly from graft donor cells, collected 180 days after TCRalphabeta/CD19-depleted stem cell transplant. These receptors originate from a boy under two years old who had a stem cell transplant for acute myeloid leukemia, so the T cells may come from the graft donor. The CDR3 runs from the conserved cysteine through the conserved F or W. D genes are given only for firm matches. Size values are once, few and many counts, or a class for expanded clones, and some rows have none.

TRBD1	many	TRBV6-1	TRBJ2-5	CASSTQGAWETQYF	TGTGCCAGCAGTACACAGGGGGCGTGGGAGACCCAGTACTTC
TRBD1	many	TRBV11-1	TRBJ1-1	CASSLNRGLQAFF	TGTGCCAGCAGCTTGAACAGGGGGCTGCAAGCTTTCTTT
-	many	TRBV4-3	TRBJ2-5	CASSQDWDGGNPETQYF	TGCGCCAGCAGCCAAGATTGGGACGGGGGAAATCCAGAGACCCAGTACTTC
-	many	TRBV29-1	TRBJ1-1	CSVEDHTAFEAFF	TGCAGCGTTGAAGATCACACAGCTTTTGAAGCTTTCTTT
-	many	TRBV11-2	TRBJ2-1	CASSRRGRGRYNEQFF	TGTGCCAGCAGTAGAAGGGGGAGGGGGCGCTACAATGAGCAGTTCTTC
TRBD2	many	TRBV19	TRBJ2-7	CASSITSGASYEQYF	TGTGCCAGTAGTATTACTAGCGGGGCCTCCTACGAGCAGTACTTC
TRBD2	many	TRBV18	TRBJ2-3	CASSPPVAGPTDTQYF	TGTGCCAGCTCACCCCCAGTAGCGGGCCCCACAGATACGCAGTATTTT
-	-	TRBV19	TRBJ1-2	CASSIIGANYGYTF	TGTGCCAGTAGTATAATCGGTGCTAACTATGGCTACACCTTC
TRBD1	many	TRBV19	TRBJ2-7	CASTGGTEQYF	TGTGCCAGCACAGGGGGGACGGAGCAGTACTTC
-	many	TRBV4-3	TRBJ2-7	CASSQGRAEQYF	TGCGCCAGCAGCCAAGGAAGGGCCGAGCAGTACTTC
-	many	TRBV12-3/TRBV12-4	TRBJ2-1	CASSFVPYRFNEQFF	TGTGCCAGCAGTTTTGTCCCCTACAGGTTCAATGAGCAGTTCTTC
-	many	TRBV6-1	TRBJ2-2	CASRFLTGGNTGELFF	TGTGCCAGCAGATTCCTGACAGGAGGGAACACCGGGGAGCTGTTTTTT
-	many	TRBV5-1	TRBJ1-1	CASSLVLGKNTEAFF	TGCGCCAGCAGCTTGGTTCTAGGGAAAAACACTGAAGCTTTCTTT
-	-	TRBV3-1	TRBJ2-3	CASSKHWRDGSTDTQYF	TGTGCCAGCTCCAAACACTGGAGGGATGGGTCCACAGATACGCAGTATTTT
-	many	TRBV4-3	TRBJ2-1	CASSQFAGAIIVREQFF	TGCGCCAGCAGCCAATTCGCGGGGGCAATAATCGTTCGTGAGCAGTTCTTC
TRBD1	-	TRBV18	TRBJ2-4	CASSPIWTGELAKNIQYF	TGTGCCAGCTCACCAATTTGGACAGGTGAACTGGCCAAAAACATTCAGTACTTC
TRBD2	many	TRBV20-1	TRBJ2-5	CSASVLAGQETQYF	TGCAGTGCCAGTGTTTTAGCGGGCCAAGAGACCCAGTACTTC
TRBD2	many	TRBV7-2	TRBJ2-2	CASSFRAGATGELFF	TGTGCCAGCAGCTTCCGAGCGGGGGCAACCGGGGAGCTGTTTTTT
TRBD1	many	TRBV7-9	TRBJ2-1	CASSFGQGVSSYNEQFF	TGTGCCAGCAGCTTCGGACAGGGGGTTTCCTCCTACAATGAGCAGTTCTTC
TRBD1	many	TRBV6-5	TRBJ2-7	CASSRQGALSYEQYF	TGTGCCAGCAGCCGACAGGGGGCGCTATCCTACGAGCAGTACTTC
-	many	TRBV20-1	TRBJ2-5	CSAAPDPADETQYF	TGCAGTGCTGCACCGGACCCCGCAGATGAGACCCAGTACTTC
-	many	TRBV6-6	TRBJ2-3	CASSYSTTDTQYF	TGTGCCAGCAGTTACTCGACCACAGATACGCAGTATTTT
-	many	TRBV20-1	TRBJ1-4	CSAGEKLFF	TGCAGTGCTGGGGAAAAACTGTTTTTT
TRBD2	many	TRBV20-1	TRBJ2-7	CSARFGLAGDGQYF	TGCAGTGCTAGGTTCGGACTAGCGGGAGATGGGCAGTACTTC
-	many	TRBV19	TRBJ2-1	CASNPSLSGAHEQFF	TGTGCCAGTAATCCCTCCCTATCAGGGGCGCATGAGCAGTTCTTC
TRBD2	many	TRBV5-1	TRBJ2-5	CASSLASAGGQETQYF	TGCGCCAGCAGCTTGGCCTCAGCGGGGGGGCAAGAGACCCAGTACTTC
TRBD1	many	TRBV6-5	TRBJ1-1	CASSYSGQGTTEAFF	TGTGCCAGCAGTTACTCCGGACAGGGAACCACTGAAGCTTTCTTT
-	many	TRBV12-3/TRBV12-4	TRBJ1-1	CASSLRGRTEAFF	TGTGCCAGCAGTTTGAGGGGAAGAACTGAAGCTTTCTTT
-	many	TRBV10-3	TRBJ2-4	CAISEERGRIIQYF	TGTGCCATCAGTGAGGAAAGGGGAAGGATCATTCAGTACTTC
-	many	TRBV6-2/TRBV6-3	TRBJ2-5	CATGSQETQYF	TGTGCCACGGGTTCCCAAGAGACCCAGTACTTC
-	many	TRBV12-3/TRBV12-4	TRBJ1-1	CASTPGVMNTEAFF	TGTGCCAGCACCCCCGGGGTAATGAACACTGAAGCTTTCTTT
-	many	TRBV28	TRBJ2-5	CASSLGPTETQYF	TGTGCCAGCAGCCTAGGGCCCACGGAGACCCAGTACTTC
TRBD1	few	TRBV7-7	TRBJ2-2	CASSQSRTGRTGELFF	TGTGCCAGCAGCCAATCTCGGACAGGACGGACCGGGGAGCTGTTTTTT
-	many	TRBV5-1	TRBJ1-6	CASSALTGLGNSPLHF	TGCGCCAGCAGCGCCTTAACAGGGCTCGGTAATTCACCCCTCCACTTT
-	few	TRBV10-3	TRBJ1-2	CAISEVRGDRGWAYGYTF	TGTGCCATCAGTGAGGTTCGGGGCGACAGAGGATGGGCCTATGGCTACACCTTC
TRBD2	many	TRBV30	TRBJ2-3	CAWSVGAGGISDTQYF	TGTGCCTGGAGTGTAGGGGCGGGGGGGATAAGCGATACGCAGTATTTT
TRBD1	many	TRBV12-3/TRBV12-4	TRBJ2-3	CASSLRQGTAWITDTQYF	TGTGCCAGCAGTTTGAGACAGGGGACTGCGTGGATCACAGATACGCAGTATTTT
TRBD1	many	TRBV10-3	TRBJ2-7	CAISARDRSEQYF	TGTGCCATCAGTGCCCGGGACAGGTCCGAGCAGTACTTC
-	many	TRBV4-3	TRBJ1-4	CASSQDRAWQGKLFF	TGCGCCAGCAGCCAAGATAGGGCCTGGCAGGGAAAACTGTTTTTT
-	many	TRBV20-1	TRBJ2-1	CSARDHFNEQFF	TGCAGTGCTAGAGATCATTTCAATGAGCAGTTCTTC
-	many	TRBV12-3/TRBV12-4	TRBJ2-1	CASTLSYNEQFF	TGTGCCAGCACCCTCTCCTACAATGAGCAGTTCTTC
-	many	TRBV4-3	TRBJ2-1	CASSQSPGSSSYNEQFF	TGCGCCAGCAGCCAATCTCCAGGGAGTAGCTCCTACAATGAGCAGTTCTTC
TRBD1	many	TRBV5-8	TRBJ2-7	CASSWGQILYEQYF	TGTGCCAGCAGCTGGGGACAGATCCTCTACGAGCAGTACTTC
-	many	TRBV20-1	TRBJ2-5	CSAQGHQETQYF	TGCAGTGCCCAGGGCCACCAAGAGACCCAGTACTTC
-	many	TRBV20-1	TRBJ2-3	CSARPGGSTDTQYF	TGCAGTGCTAGGCCCGGGGGATCCACAGATACGCAGTATTTT
TRBD2	many	TRBV12-3/TRBV12-4	TRBJ2-3	CASSPRGGPDTQYF	TGTGCCAGCAGTCCGCGGGGGGGCCCCGATACGCAGTATTTT
TRBD1	medium-sized	TRBV6-6	TRBJ1-6	CASRTGYNSPLHF	TGTGCCAGCAGGACAGGGTATAATTCACCCCTCCACTTT
-	many	TRBV15	TRBJ1-6	CATSRDRIRGAGNSPLHF	TGTGCCACCAGCAGAGATCGGATCCGTGGGGCCGGGAATTCACCCCTCCACTTT
-	many	TRBV7-9	TRBJ1-2	CASSLGPLTGGYTF	TGTGCCAGCAGCTTAGGCCCTCTAACCGGAGGCTACACCTTC
TRBD2	many	TRBV28	TRBJ2-5	CASSLRRGGRERETQYF	TGTGCCAGCAGTTTAAGGCGGGGGGGCCGTGAGAGGGAGACCCAGTACTTC
TRBD1	many	TRBV27	TRBJ1-2	CASSLSRTGGINGYTF	TGTGCCAGCAGTTTATCGAGAACAGGGGGAATAAATGGCTACACCTTC
-	many	TRBV7-3	TRBJ2-1	CASSSLLYGYNEQFF	TGTGCCAGCAGCTCCCTCTTATATGGCTACAATGAGCAGTTCTTC
-	many	TRBV4-3	TRBJ2-7	CASSQHTPGPYEQYF	TGCGCCAGCAGCCAACATACTCCCGGGCCCTACGAGCAGTACTTC
-	many	TRBV27	TRBJ2-3	CASSPLVSTDTQYF	TGTGCCAGCAGCCCCTTGGTTAGCACAGATACGCAGTATTTT
-	many	TRBV30	TRBJ2-2	CAWSPRLSGELFF	TGTGCCTGGAGTCCCAGGTTGTCCGGGGAGCTGTTTTTT